This is a list of T cell receptor beta chains from one sample in a study of blood T cells in healthy people across ages. TCRdb re-derived calls from the 5' RACE reads in MiXCR, one entry per CDR3 protein. The table records approximately 1.5 million distinct CDR3 sequences, roughly two fifths of them present only once. The specimen sequenced was blood. The receptors originated from a woman between 18 and 30 years old in good health. Each CDR3 is given with its conserved first and last residue. D genes are given only for firm matches. Size tells how often a clone was seen (once, few, many) or the class of an expanded clone, and some rows leave it out.

v_gene: TRBV12-3/TRBV12-4
j_gene: TRBJ2-7
abundance: -
d_gene: -
CDR3nt: TGTGCCAGCAGTGTGGAGGACACCTACGAGCAGTACTTC
CDR3aa: CASSVEDTYEQYF

v_gene: TRBV7-2
j_gene: TRBJ2-5
abundance: -
d_gene: TRBD2
CDR3nt: TGTGCCAGCAGCACTCGTCTAGCGGGGGGGCGCAATGAGCAGTACTTC
CDR3aa: CASSTRLAGGRNEQYF

v_gene: TRBV27
j_gene: TRBJ1-2
abundance: -
d_gene: -
CDR3nt: TGTGCCAGCAGCCTCCGAGGTGGACGATCTCTGAGAGGCTACACCTTC
CDR3aa: CASSLRGGRSLRGYTF

v_gene: TRBV7-9
j_gene: TRBJ2-3
abundance: -
d_gene: -
CDR3nt: TGTGCCAGCAGCTTAGGAAACAGGGTTCGCACAGATACGCAGTATTTT
CDR3aa: CASSLGNRVRTDTQYF

v_gene: TRBV7-9
j_gene: TRBJ2-3
abundance: many
d_gene: -
CDR3nt: TGTGCCAGCAGGACGACCCAGGGAAAAGATACGCAGTATTTT
CDR3aa: CASRTTQGKDTQYF

v_gene: TRBV4-3
j_gene: TRBJ1-2
abundance: -
d_gene: -
CDR3nt: TGCGCCAGCAGCCAAGGGGAAGGGGCTAGGGCCTATGGCTACACCTTC
CDR3aa: CASSQGEGARAYGYTF

v_gene: TRBV20-1
j_gene: TRBJ2-7
abundance: many
d_gene: -
CDR3nt: TGCAGTGCTCGGGACTTTACCTACGAGCAGTACTTC
CDR3aa: CSARDFTYEQYF

v_gene: TRBV2
j_gene: TRBJ1-1
abundance: once
d_gene: -
CDR3nt: TGTGCCAGCATCCGACCGGGAGCGAACACTGAAGCTTTCTTT
CDR3aa: CASIRPGANTEAFF

v_gene: TRBV7-2
j_gene: TRBJ1-2
abundance: -
d_gene: -
CDR3nt: TGTGCCAGCAGCTATGACAGAGACCACTATGGCTACACCTTC
CDR3aa: CASSYDRDHYGYTF

v_gene: TRBV29-1
j_gene: TRBJ2-1
abundance: -
d_gene: -
CDR3nt: TGCAGCGCCCAGGAGTCCTACAATGAGCGGTTCTTC
CDR3aa: CSAQESYNERFF

v_gene: TRBV10-2
j_gene: TRBJ2-1
abundance: many
d_gene: TRBD2
CDR3nt: TGCGCCAGCAGTGAACTAGCGGGGGGCCTCCAGAGCTCCTACAATGAGCAGTTCTTC
CDR3aa: CASSELAGGLQSSYNEQFF

v_gene: TRBV5-5
j_gene: TRBJ2-1
abundance: -
d_gene: -
CDR3nt: TGCGCCAGCAGCTTGGTTATAAGCGGGAATGAGCAGTTCTTC
CDR3aa: CASSLVISGNEQFF

v_gene: TRBV5-1
j_gene: TRBJ2-7
abundance: -
d_gene: -
CDR3nt: TGCGCCAGCAGCTTGTCGGTGGTGAGGGATGGGCAGTACTTC
CDR3aa: CASSLSVVRDGQYF

v_gene: TRBV7-9
j_gene: TRBJ1-1
abundance: -
d_gene: -
CDR3nt: TGTGCCAGCAGCCATTCTCAACAGGGTGGGTTGGCTGAAGCTTTCTTT
CDR3aa: CASSHSQQGGLAEAFF

v_gene: TRBV4-1
j_gene: TRBJ1-5
abundance: few
d_gene: -
CDR3nt: TGCGCCAGCAGCTTCGGACAGAATAGCAATCAGCCCCAGCATTTT
CDR3aa: CASSFGQNSNQPQHF

v_gene: TRBV5-6
j_gene: TRBJ2-3
abundance: -
d_gene: -
CDR3nt: TGTGCCAGCAGCTTGACGTCTACCCCAGATACGCAGTATTTT
CDR3aa: CASSLTSTPDTQYF

v_gene: TRBV28
j_gene: TRBJ1-6
abundance: -
d_gene: -
CDR3nt: TGTGCCAGCAGGCGGGGGGGGAACAATTCACCCCTCCACTTT
CDR3aa: CASRRGGNNSPLHF

v_gene: TRBV13
j_gene: TRBJ1-4
abundance: few
d_gene: -
CDR3nt: TGTGCCAGCAGCCGACGAGGGGAGCGAAAACTGTTTTTT
CDR3aa: CASSRRGERKLFF

v_gene: TRBV7-2
j_gene: TRBJ1-5
abundance: few
d_gene: -
CDR3nt: TGTGCCAGCAGCGCCAACAGCGGATTTACGCCCCAGCATTTT
CDR3aa: CASSANSGFTPQHF

v_gene: TRBV6-5
j_gene: TRBJ1-1
abundance: -
d_gene: -
CDR3nt: TGTGCCAGCAGTTCCTCATCTCACAGATCCGGCGCAACTGAAGCTTTCTTT
CDR3aa: CASSSSSHRSGATEAFF

v_gene: TRBV12-3/TRBV12-4
j_gene: TRBJ2-2
abundance: few
d_gene: TRBD1
CDR3nt: TGTGCCAGCAGTTTAGCGGGACAGGGGCCCGGGGAGCTGTTTTTT
CDR3aa: CASSLAGQGPGELFF

v_gene: TRBV7-9
j_gene: TRBJ2-7
abundance: few
d_gene: TRBD2
CDR3nt: TGTGCCAGCAGGTCCGCCGGGACTAGGAATTACGAGCAGTACTTC
CDR3aa: CASRSAGTRNYEQYF

v_gene: TRBV6-5
j_gene: TRBJ2-6
abundance: -
d_gene: -
CDR3nt: TGTGCCAGCGGCAGGGGCGGATCTGGGGCCAACGTCCTGACTTTC
CDR3aa: CASGRGGSGANVLTF

v_gene: TRBV6-2/TRBV6-3
j_gene: TRBJ2-7
abundance: few
d_gene: -
CDR3nt: TGTGCCAGCAGTTACTTGGCAATGATGTCTTACGAGCAGTACTTC
CDR3aa: CASSYLAMMSYEQYF

v_gene: TRBV7-3
j_gene: TRBJ2-1
abundance: few
d_gene: TRBD2
CDR3nt: TGTGCCAGCAGCCGTAGCGCGGGAGGTAATTACAATGAGCAGTTCTTC
CDR3aa: CASSRSAGGNYNEQFF

v_gene: TRBV30
j_gene: TRBJ1-2
abundance: -
d_gene: -
CDR3nt: TGTGCCTGGACAGGGGCACGCTATGGCTACACCTTC
CDR3aa: CAWTGARYGYTF

v_gene: TRBV11-2
j_gene: TRBJ2-5
abundance: few
d_gene: TRBD1
CDR3nt: TGTGCCAGCAGTTCTGGACAGGGTGGGGGTCAAGAGACCCAGTACTTC
CDR3aa: CASSSGQGGGQETQYF

v_gene: TRBV28
j_gene: TRBJ2-5
abundance: -
d_gene: -
CDR3nt: TGTGCCAGCGGCCCGCTCCGAGGCACCCCTCATTTTCAAGAGACCCAGTACTTC
CDR3aa: CASGPLRGTPHFQETQYF

v_gene: TRBV5-1
j_gene: TRBJ2-2
abundance: -
d_gene: -
CDR3nt: TGCGCCAGCAGCTTGGTAACGGGGTCGAACACCGGGGAGCTGTTTTTT
CDR3aa: CASSLVTGSNTGELFF

v_gene: TRBV2
j_gene: TRBJ2-3
abundance: few
d_gene: TRBD2
CDR3nt: TGTGCCAGCAGTGCGGTTGGTAGCGGGAGTTTAGATACGCAGTATTTT
CDR3aa: CASSAVGSGSLDTQYF

v_gene: TRBV12-3/TRBV12-4
j_gene: TRBJ2-1
abundance: -
d_gene: -
CDR3nt: TGTGCCAGCAGTTTAGCGCGTATCGGGGGAAGTGAGCAGTTCTTC
CDR3aa: CASSLARIGGSEQFF

v_gene: TRBV5-1
j_gene: TRBJ1-6
abundance: few
d_gene: TRBD1
CDR3nt: TGCGCCAGCACCGGGGGACAGAACTATAATTCACCCCTCCACTTT
CDR3aa: CASTGGQNYNSPLHF

v_gene: TRBV5-4
j_gene: TRBJ1-5
abundance: few
d_gene: -
CDR3nt: TGTGCCAGCAGCGATGGGGTTGATCAGCCCCAGCATTTT
CDR3aa: CASSDGVDQPQHF

v_gene: TRBV2
j_gene: TRBJ2-1
abundance: once
d_gene: TRBD1
CDR3nt: TGTGCCAGCCCACCTTCACCGGGACAGGGAAACAATGAGCAGTTCTTC
CDR3aa: CASPPSPGQGNNEQFF

v_gene: TRBV7-9
j_gene: TRBJ1-2
abundance: few
d_gene: TRBD1
CDR3nt: TGTGCCAGCAGCCCCCAGACAGGGGTTAACTATGGCTACACCTTC
CDR3aa: CASSPQTGVNYGYTF

v_gene: TRBV25-1
j_gene: TRBJ2-1
abundance: -
d_gene: TRBD2
CDR3nt: TGTGCCAGCAGTGAATGGGGCGGGGGGGCCTACAATGAGCAGTTCTTC
CDR3aa: CASSEWGGGAYNEQFF

v_gene: TRBV5-1
j_gene: TRBJ1-1
abundance: -
d_gene: -
CDR3nt: TGCGCCAGCAGCTTGCTGTTCATGAACACTGAAGCTTTCTTT
CDR3aa: CASSLLFMNTEAFF

v_gene: TRBV29-1
j_gene: TRBJ1-5
abundance: -
d_gene: -
CDR3nt: TGCAGCGTTGGAACCTCTGATAATCAGCCCCAGCATTTT
CDR3aa: CSVGTSDNQPQHF

v_gene: TRBV20-1
j_gene: TRBJ2-2
abundance: -
d_gene: TRBD2
CDR3nt: TGCAGTGCTCGGAGCGGGAGGAGCACCGGGGAGCTGTTTTTT
CDR3aa: CSARSGRSTGELFF

v_gene: TRBV2
j_gene: TRBJ2-5
abundance: -
d_gene: -
CDR3nt: TGTGCCAGCAGTGGGACAGAAGGTGAGCAGTACTTC
CDR3aa: CASSGTEGEQYF

v_gene: TRBV12-3/TRBV12-4
j_gene: TRBJ2-3
abundance: -
d_gene: TRBD1
CDR3nt: TGTGCCAGCAGTCCGGGGGACAGGGAGTCAGATACGCAGTATTTT
CDR3aa: CASSPGDRESDTQYF

v_gene: TRBV6-6
j_gene: TRBJ1-1
abundance: -
d_gene: -
CDR3nt: TGTGCCAGCAGTTACATGGGCAGGAGTGTCACTGAAGCTTTCTTT
CDR3aa: CASSYMGRSVTEAFF

v_gene: TRBV29-1
j_gene: TRBJ2-2
abundance: few
d_gene: TRBD1
CDR3nt: TGCAGCGTTGAAGATCGGACCCACTCCGGGACAGGGATCGGGGAGCTGTTTTTT
CDR3aa: CSVEDRTHSGTGIGELFF

v_gene: TRBV21-1
j_gene: TRBJ1-2
abundance: few
d_gene: -
CDR3nt: TGTGCCAGCAGCAAAGTACAGGGAGGGGATGGCTACACCTTC
CDR3aa: CASSKVQGGDGYTF

v_gene: TRBV29-1
j_gene: TRBJ1-2
abundance: -
d_gene: TRBD1
CDR3nt: TGCAGCGTCCTCCGGGACAGGGCGTATGGCTACACCTTC
CDR3aa: CSVLRDRAYGYTF

v_gene: TRBV29-1
j_gene: TRBJ1-2
abundance: -
d_gene: -
CDR3nt: TGCAGTTCGAAAACAGCTAACTATGGCTACACCTTC
CDR3aa: CSSKTANYGYTF

v_gene: TRBV30
j_gene: TRBJ1-1
abundance: few
d_gene: TRBD1
CDR3nt: TGTGCTCAGGACAGGGGCGCGAACACTGAAGCTTTCTTT
CDR3aa: CAQDRGANTEAFF

v_gene: TRBV29-1
j_gene: TRBJ2-5
abundance: few
d_gene: -
CDR3nt: TGCAGCGTTGCCCCAGGCAGTATTGGGGAGACCCAGTACTTC
CDR3aa: CSVAPGSIGETQYF

v_gene: TRBV4-3
j_gene: TRBJ1-5
abundance: -
d_gene: TRBD1
CDR3nt: TGCGCCAGCAGCCCCGGACCAACAGGGGGAGGGAGCAATCAGCCCCAGCATTTT
CDR3aa: CASSPGPTGGGSNQPQHF

v_gene: TRBV7-2
j_gene: TRBJ1-6
abundance: -
d_gene: -
CDR3nt: TGTGCCAGCAGCTTAGAGGCACTCCGAAATTCACCCCTCCACTTT
CDR3aa: CASSLEALRNSPLHF

v_gene: TRBV20-1
j_gene: TRBJ1-5
abundance: -
d_gene: -
CDR3nt: TGCAGTGCTAGGGGTCGGGAAGGGAATCAGCCCCAGCATTTT
CDR3aa: CSARGREGNQPQHF